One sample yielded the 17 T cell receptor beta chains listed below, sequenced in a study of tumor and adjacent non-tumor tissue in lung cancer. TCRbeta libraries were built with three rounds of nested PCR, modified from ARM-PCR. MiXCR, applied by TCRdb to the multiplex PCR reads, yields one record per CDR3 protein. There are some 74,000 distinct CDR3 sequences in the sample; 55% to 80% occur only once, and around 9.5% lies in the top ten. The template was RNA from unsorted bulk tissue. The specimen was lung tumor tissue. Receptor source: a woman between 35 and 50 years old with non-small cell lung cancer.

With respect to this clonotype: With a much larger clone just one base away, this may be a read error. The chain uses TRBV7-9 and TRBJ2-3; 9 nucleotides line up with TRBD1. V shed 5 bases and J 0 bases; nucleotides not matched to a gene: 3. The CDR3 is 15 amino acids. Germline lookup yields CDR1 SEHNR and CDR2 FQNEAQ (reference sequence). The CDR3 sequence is CASSKGQGSTDTQYF. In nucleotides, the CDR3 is TGTGCCAGCAGCAAAGGACAGGGGAGCACAGATACGCAGTATTTT.

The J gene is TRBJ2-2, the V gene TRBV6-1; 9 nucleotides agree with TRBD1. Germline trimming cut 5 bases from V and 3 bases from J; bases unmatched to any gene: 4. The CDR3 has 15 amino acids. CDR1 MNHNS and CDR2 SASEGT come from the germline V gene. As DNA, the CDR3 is TGTGCCAGCAGTAGACAGGGGGGTGACACCGGGGAGCTGTTTTTT. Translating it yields CASSRQGGDTGELFF.

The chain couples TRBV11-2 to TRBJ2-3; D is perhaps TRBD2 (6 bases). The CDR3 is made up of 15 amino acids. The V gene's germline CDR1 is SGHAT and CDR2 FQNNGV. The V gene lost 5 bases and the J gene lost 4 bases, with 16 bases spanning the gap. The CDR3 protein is CASSSGTLGSDTQYF. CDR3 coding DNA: TGTGCCAGCAGCAGTGGGACTCTCGGGTCAGATACGCAGTATTTT.

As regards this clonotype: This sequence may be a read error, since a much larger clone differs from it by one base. CDR3 loop: CTSSPGSGYSSPLHF. The CDR3 region has the DNA TGTACCAGCAGTCCCGGGAGCGGGTATAGTTCACCCCTCCACTTT. V and J are TRBV6-5 and TRBJ1-6; D unclear. CDR1 MNHEY and CDR2 SVGAGI come from the germline V gene. The CDR3 is 15 residues long.

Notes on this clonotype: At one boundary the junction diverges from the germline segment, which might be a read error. CDR3 bases: TGTGCCAGCAGCCCGGGCGACTTAGACCAGGAGACCCAGTACTTC. As protein: CASSPGDLDQETQYF. The chain combines TRBV11-3 with TRBJ2-5; D remains ambiguous. CDR1 SGHNT and CDR2 YENEEA come from the germline V gene. The CDR3 covers 15 residues.

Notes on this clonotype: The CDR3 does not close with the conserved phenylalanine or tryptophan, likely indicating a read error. CDR3 sequence (DNA): TGTGCCAGCAGCCCGGGGGGCATCCGAGACACTGAAGCTTTCCTT. This sequence encodes CASSPGGIRDTEAFL. V and J are TRBV11-3 and TRBJ1-1, with D perhaps matching TRBD1 (6 bases). CDR1 is SGHNT, CDR2 YENEEA, per germline. V was cut by 5 bases and J by 3 bases, with 16 bases left in between. The CDR3 length is 15 residues.

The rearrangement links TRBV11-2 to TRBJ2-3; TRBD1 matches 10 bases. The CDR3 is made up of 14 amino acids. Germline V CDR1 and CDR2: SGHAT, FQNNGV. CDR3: CGNSVRDRGDTQYF. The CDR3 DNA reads TGTGGCAACAGCGTACGGGACAGGGGAGATACGCAGTATTTT. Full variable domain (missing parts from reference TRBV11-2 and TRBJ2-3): EAGVAQSPRYKIIEKRQSVAFWCNPISGHATLYWYQQILGQGPKLLIQFQNNGVVDDSQLPKDRFSAERLKGVDSTLKIQPAKLEDSAVYLCGNSVRDRGDTQYFGPGTRLTVL.

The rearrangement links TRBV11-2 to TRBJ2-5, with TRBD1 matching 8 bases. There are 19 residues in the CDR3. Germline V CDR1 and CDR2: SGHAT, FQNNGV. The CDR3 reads CTSSLGLHANRGCGETQYF. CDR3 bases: TGTACTAGCAGCTTAGGGCTACACGCGAACAGGGGGTGCGGAGAGACCCAGTACTTC.

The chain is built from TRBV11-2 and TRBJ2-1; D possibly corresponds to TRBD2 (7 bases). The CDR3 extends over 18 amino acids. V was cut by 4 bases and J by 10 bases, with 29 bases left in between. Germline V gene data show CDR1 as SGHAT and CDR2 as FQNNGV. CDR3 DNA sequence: TGTGCCAGCAGCTCGCGCACTGTAACTAGCAGGGGACTAAGGGAGCAGTTCTTC. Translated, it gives CASSSRTVTSRGLREQFF.

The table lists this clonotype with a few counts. The CDR3 region is CASSYPTGCQETQYF. The CDR3 region has the DNA TGTGCCAGCAGTTACCCGACGGGCTGCCAAGAGACCCAGTACTTC. This chain joins TRBV6-5 and TRBJ2-5, with D unresolved. Germline V lookup: CDR1 MNHEY, CDR2 SVGAGI. This CDR3 spans 15 amino acids. Trimming took 2 bases from V and 1 from J, leaving 11 bases between them.

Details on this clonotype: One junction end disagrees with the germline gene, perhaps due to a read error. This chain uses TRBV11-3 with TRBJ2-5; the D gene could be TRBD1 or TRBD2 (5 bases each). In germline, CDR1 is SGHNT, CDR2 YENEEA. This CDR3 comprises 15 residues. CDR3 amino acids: CASSPSGTVQEIQYF. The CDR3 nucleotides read TGTGCCAGCAGCCCTAGTGGGACGGTACAAGAGATCCAGTACTTC. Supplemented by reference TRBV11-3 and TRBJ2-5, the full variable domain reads EAGVVQSPRYKIIEKKQPVAFWCNPISGHNTLYWYLQNLGQGPELLIRYENEEAVDDSQLPKDRFSAERLKGVDSTLKIQPAELGDSAVYLCASSPSGTVQEIQYFGPGTRLLVL.

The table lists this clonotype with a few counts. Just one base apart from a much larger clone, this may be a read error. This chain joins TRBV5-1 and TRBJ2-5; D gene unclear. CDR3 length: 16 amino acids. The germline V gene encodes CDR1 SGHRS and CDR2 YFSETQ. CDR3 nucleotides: TGCGCCAGCAGCCCTCCTCTGGGCGGCTCGCAAGAGATCCAGTACTTC. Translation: CASSPPLGGSQEIQYF.

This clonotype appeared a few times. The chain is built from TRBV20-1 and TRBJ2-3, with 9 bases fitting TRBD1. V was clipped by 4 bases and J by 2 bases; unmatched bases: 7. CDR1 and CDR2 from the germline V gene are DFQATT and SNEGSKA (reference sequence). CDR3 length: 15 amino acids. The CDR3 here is CSAIGTGSATDTQYF. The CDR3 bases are TGCAGTGCTATAGGGACAGGGAGCGCCACAGATACGCAGTATTTT.

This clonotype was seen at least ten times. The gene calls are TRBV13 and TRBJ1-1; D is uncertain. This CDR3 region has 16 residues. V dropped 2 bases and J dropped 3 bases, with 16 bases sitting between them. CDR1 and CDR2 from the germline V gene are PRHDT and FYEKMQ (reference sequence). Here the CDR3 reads CASSLKSFIEDTEAFF. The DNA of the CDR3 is TGTGCCAGCAGCTTAAAGAGCTTTATTGAGGACACTGAAGCTTTCTTT. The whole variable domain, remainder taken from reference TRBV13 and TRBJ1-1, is AAGVIQSPRHLIKEKRETATLKCYPIPRHDTVYWYQQGPGQDPQFLISFYEKMQSDKGSIPDRFSAQQFSDYHSELNMSSLELGDSALYFCASSLKSFIEDTEAFFGQGTRLTVV.

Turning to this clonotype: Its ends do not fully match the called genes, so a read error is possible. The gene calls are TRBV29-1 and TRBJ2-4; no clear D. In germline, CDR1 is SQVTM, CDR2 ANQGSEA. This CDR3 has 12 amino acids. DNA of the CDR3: TGCAGCGTTGGTCGTGCCGAAAACATTAAGTACTTC. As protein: CSVGRAENIKYF.

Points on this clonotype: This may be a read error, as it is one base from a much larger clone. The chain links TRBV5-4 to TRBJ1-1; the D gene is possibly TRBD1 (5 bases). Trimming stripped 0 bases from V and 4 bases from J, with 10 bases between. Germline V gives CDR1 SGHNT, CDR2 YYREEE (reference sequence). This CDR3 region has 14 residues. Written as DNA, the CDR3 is TGTGCCAGCAGCTTGGCCGCAGGGACCACTGAAGCTTTCTTT. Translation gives CASSLAAGTTEAFF.

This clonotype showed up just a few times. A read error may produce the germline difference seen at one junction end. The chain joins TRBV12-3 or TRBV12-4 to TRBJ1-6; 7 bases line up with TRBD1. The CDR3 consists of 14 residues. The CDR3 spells CASSSTGLNSLLHF. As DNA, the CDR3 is TGTGCCAGCAGTTCGACAGGGCTTAATTCACTCCTCCACTTT.